This entry lists 22 T cell receptor beta chains sequenced from one sample in a study of T cell responses to AZD1222 COVID-19 vaccine. Assay: immunoSEQ multiplex PCR; the TCRdb copy retains only in-frame clones and omits some. The sample lists tens of thousands of clones, about nine tenths occurring once. Specimen: peripheral blood, collected on day 0 of AZD1222 vaccination. These receptors all come from an adult in good health.

This chain joins TRBV19 and TRBJ2-5; tentative D call: TRBD2 (6 bases). V lost 4 bases and J 1 base, leaving 7 bases between the germline ends. Germline V lookup: CDR1 LNHDA, CDR2 SQIVND (reference sequence). This CDR3 is 13 amino acids long. The CDR3 coding sequence is TGTGCCAGTAGTAGGGACTTCCAAGAGACCCAGTACTTC. Amino acids: CASSRDFQETQYF.

This chain connects TRBV18 to TRBJ2-5; 10 bases agree with TRBD1. CDR1 and CDR2 from the germline V gene are KGHSH and LQKENI. Trimming took 2 bases from V and 3 from J; bases not matched to a gene: 3. CDR3 length equals 15 residues. The CDR3 nucleotides read TGTGCCAGCTCACCAGACAGGGGGCCAGAAGAGACCCAGTACTTC. This encodes CASSPDRGPEETQYF.

This clone was seen a few times. The genes are TRBV27 and TRBJ1-5; D unresolved. Germline lookup yields CDR1 MNHEY and CDR2 SMNVEV (reference sequence). Trimming took off 1 base at V and 5 bases at J, with 6 bases between the two ends. The CDR3 consists of 13 residues. CDR3 DNA: TGTGCCAGCAGTTTATACAGCGATCAGCCCCAGCATTTT. Translation gives CASSLYSDQPQHF.

This sequence joins TRBV30 and TRBJ1-2, with D possibly TRBD1 on 5 matching bases. The CDR3 is 12 amino acids. V was trimmed by 2 bases and J by 8 bases, leaving 12 bases between them. Germline lookup yields CDR1 GTSNPN and CDR2 SVGIG (reference sequence). CDR3 loop: CAWSPRGGGYTF. CDR3 nucleotides: TGTGCCTGGAGTCCCCGGGGGGGAGGCTACACCTTC.

The chain uses TRBV5-1 and TRBJ2-7, with 7 bases that match TRBD1. Trimming at V came to 0 bases and at J to 0 bases, leaving 3 bases not matched to a gene. The length of the CDR3 is 15 residues. CDR1 and CDR2 (germline): SGHRS, YFSETQ. The CDR3 sequence: CASSLGQGVSYEQYF. The CDR3 coding sequence is TGCGCCAGCAGCTTGGGACAGGGCGTCTCCTACGAGCAGTACTTC. The entire variable domain, with the rest obtained from reference TRBV5-1 and TRBJ2-7, is as follows: KAGVTQTPRYLIKTRGQQVTLSCSPISGHRSVSWYQQTPGQGLQFLFEYFSETQRNKGNFPGRFSGRQFSNSRSEMNVSTLELGDSALYLCASSLGQGVSYEQYFGPGTRLTVT.

V usage is TRBV28 and J usage is TRBJ2-5, with D perhaps TRBD2 (6 bases). CDR3 size: 15 residues. The germline V gene encodes CDR1 MDHEN and CDR2 SYDVKM. V gave up 8 bases and J gave up 5 bases, with 21 bases separating them. The CDR3 sequence: CASSSTGSRGETQYF. In nucleotides, the CDR3 is TGTGCCAGCTCGAGCACCGGGTCACGGGGGGAGACCCAGTACTTC. The whole variable domain, filled in from reference TRBV28 and TRBJ2-5, reads DVKVTQSSRYLVKRTGEKVFLECVQDMDHENMFWYRQDPGLGLRLIYFSYDVKMKEKGDIPEGYSVSREKKERFSLILESASTNQTSMYLCASSSTGSRGETQYFGPGTRLLVL.

The V and J genes are TRBV14 and TRBJ2-1; no clear D gene. Germline lookup yields CDR1 SGHDN and CDR2 FVKESK. The CDR3 has 13 amino acids. Trimming removed 1 base at V and 5 bases at J, with 6 bases between. CDR3 amino acids: CASSQGRHNEQFF. The CDR3 DNA follows: TGTGCCAGCAGCCAAGGGCGTCACAATGAGCAGTTCTTC.

On this clone itself: A far bigger clonotype differs at one base, so this is likely a read error. The chain carries TRBV11-3 and TRBJ1-1, with TRBD1 identical over 9 bases. The V gene end was trimmed by 6 bases and the J gene end by 4 bases; junction bases not matched to a gene: 3. Germline CDR1 reads SGHNT; CDR2 reads YENEEA. The CDR3 has 13 residues. CDR3 sequence reads: CASSKQGATEAFF. CDR3 DNA sequence: TGTGCCAGCAGTAAACAGGGGGCCACTGAAGCTTTCTTT.

The chain joins TRBV7-2 to TRBJ2-7; D gene unclear. The CDR3 is made up of 15 amino acids. The ends were cut back, 0 bases at V and 2 bases at J, with 11 bases in the middle. The germline gives CDR1 SGHTA, CDR2 FQGNSA. CDR3 sequence (DNA): TGTGCCAGCAGCTTAGCGGGTCTCAACACCTACGAGCAGTACTTC. Protein: CASSLAGLNTYEQYF.

The CDR3 DNA reads TGCGCCAGCAGCGTTAACCAAGCGGGTGAAGCTTTCTTT. Protein sequence: CASSVNQAGEAFF. The V gene is TRBV5-1, the J gene TRBJ1-1; D call uncertain. The germline CDR1 and CDR2 sequences are SGHRS and YFSETQ. V was clipped by 4 bases and J by 7 bases, with 14 bases between them. There are 13 residues in the CDR3.

The chain combines TRBV5-6 with TRBJ1-1; a possible D gene is TRBD1 (5 bases). Trimming took off 7 bases at V and 4 bases at J, with 17 bases between the two ends. Germline-derived CDR1 and CDR2 are SGHDT and YYEEEE. CDR3 length equals 14 residues. CDR3 region: CASFIGVRRTEAFF. The CDR3 DNA follows: TGTGCCAGCTTTATAGGGGTACGGCGCACTGAAGCTTTCTTT.

This rearrangement joins TRBV7-7 to TRBJ1-1; no clear D gene. The CDR3 has 13 residues. Trimming shortened V by 1 base and J by 1 base, and 4 bases separated the two germline ends. The germline gives CDR1 SSHAT, CDR2 FNYEAQ (reference sequence). The CDR3 bases are TGTGCCAGCAGCTTAGTGGAGAACACTGAAGCTTTCTTT. This encodes CASSLVENTEAFF.

This chain uses TRBV7-9 with TRBJ1-5; no clear D gene. This CDR3 comprises 12 residues. The V end lost 1 base, the J end lost 11 bases, and 9 bases lay between the germline ends. Germline V gene lookup returns CDR1 SEHNR and CDR2 FQNEAQ (reference sequence). CDR3 DNA sequence: TGTGCCAGCAGCTTAGTCACAAGTACCCAGCATTTT. Encoded protein: CASSLVTSTQHF.

This clone was detected once. The genes are TRBV19 and TRBJ2-5; 8 bases are a match to TRBD1. Germline lookup yields CDR1 LNHDA and CDR2 SQIVND (reference sequence). The J segment lost 0 bases and the V segment lost 5 bases, leaving 14 bases of the junction unmatched. The CDR3 runs 18 residues. CDR3 region: CASSLRPPGGPYQETQYF. For the CDR3, the DNA is TGTGCCAGTAGTCTTAGACCCCCAGGGGGCCCGTACCAAGAGACCCAGTACTTC. The variable domain in full, completed from reference TRBV19 and TRBJ2-5, reads DGGITQSPKYLFRKEGQNVTLSCEQNLNHDAMYWYRQDPGQGLRLIYYSQIVNDFQKGDIAEGYSVSREKKESFPLTVTSAQKNPTAFYLCASSLRPPGGPYQETQYFGPGTRLLVL.

This clone showed up just a few times. The chain recombines TRBV14 with TRBJ2-7; D unclear. Trimming took 3 bases from V and 5 from J, leaving 11 bases between them. The CDR3 extends over 13 amino acids. Germline lookup yields CDR1 SGHDN and CDR2 FVKESK. CDR3 protein: CASSHRTHHEQYF. The CDR3 nucleotides are TGTGCCAGCAGCCACAGGACGCACCACGAGCAGTACTTC.

V and J are TRBV19 and TRBJ2-1; 12 bases agree with TRBD1. The CDR3 covers 14 residues. Germline V gene sequence: CDR1 LNHDA, CDR2 SQIVND (reference sequence). After removal of 6 bases from V and 15 bases from J, the junction contained 12 bases not matched to a gene. The CDR3 coding sequence is TGTGCCAGTAGACCGGGACAGGGGGCGAATAAAGGGTTCTTC. Protein sequence: CASRPGQGANKGFF.

Written as DNA, the CDR3 is TGTGCCAGCAGCTTGGGGACGGGGGCATACGAGCAGTACTTC. Its protein is CASSLGTGAYEQYF. The chain recombines TRBV7-2 with TRBJ2-7, with D perhaps being TRBD1 or TRBD2 (6 bases each). The CDR3 loop spans 14 amino acids. The V gene lost 3 bases and the J gene lost 4 bases, with 13 bases spanning the gap. The V gene's germline CDR1 is SGHTA and CDR2 FQGNSA.

This sequence joins TRBV3-1 (or the pseudogene TRBV3-2) and TRBJ2-7; TRBD2 aligns across 11 bases. Looked up from germline, CDR1 is LGHDT and CDR2 is YNNKEL (reference sequence). There are 16 residues in the CDR3. V gave up 1 base and J gave up 0 bases; unmatched junction bases: 2. The CDR3 bases are TGTGCCAGCAGCCAAGGACTAGCGGGGCTCTCCTACGAGCAGTACTTC. It specifies CASSQGLAGLSYEQYF.

V gene TRBV29-1 combines with J gene TRBJ2-2, with D hard to call. With 1 base removed from V and 0 bases from J, the gap between germline ends came to 6 bases. CDR1 is SQVTM, CDR2 ANQGSEA, per germline. This CDR3 has 14 residues. The CDR3 bases are TGCAGCGTTGAAGGGACGGCGAACACCGGGGAGCTGTTTTTT. Protein: CSVEGTANTGELFF.

The V call is TRBV3-1 (or the pseudogene TRBV3-2), the J call TRBJ1-2; TRBD1 agrees at 9 bases. Germline V gives CDR1 LGHDT, CDR2 YNNKEL (reference sequence). The ends lost 2 bases at V and 8 bases at J; junction bases unmatched: 3. CDR3 length equals 13 residues. CDR3 in DNA: TGTGCCAGCAGCCAATGGACAGGGGAAGGCTACACCTTC. Translating gives CASSQWTGEGYTF.

The V call is TRBV7-6, the J call TRBJ2-5; 11 nucleotides line up with TRBD1. The CDR3 loop spans 17 amino acids. Germline-derived CDR1 and CDR2 are SGHVS and FNYEAQ. With 5 bases clipped from V and 5 bases from J, the junction kept 13 bases outside the gene matches. CDR3 region: CASSLAGTGGFLETQYF. The DNA for the CDR3 is TGTGCCAGCAGCCTTGCCGGGACAGGGGGATTTTTGGAGACCCAGTACTTC. The whole variable domain, remainder taken from reference TRBV7-6 and TRBJ2-5, is GAGVSQSPRYKVTKRGQDVALRCDPISGHVSLYWYRQALGQGPEFLTYFNYEAQQDKSGLPNDRFSAERPEGSISTLTIQRTEQRDSAMYRCASSLAGTGGFLETQYFGPGTRLLVL.

The rearrangement uses TRBV10-1 and TRBJ2-7; 13 bases fit TRBD2. Germline loops: CDR1 WNHNN, CDR2 SYGVQD (reference sequence). The ends lost 3 bases at V and 4 bases at J; junction bases unmatched: 3. The CDR3 contains 15 residues. In nucleotides, the CDR3 is TGCGCCAGCAGTGAAGGGACTAGCGGGGAGTACGAGCAGTACTTC. Protein product: CASSEGTSGEYEQYF.